The 27 T cell receptor beta chains reported below all come from one sample, sequenced in a study of lung T cells in sarcoidosis with Löfgren's syndrome. Each CDR3 protein gets one entry after TCRdb re-called the reads with MiXCR. The table has 15,000 to 20,000 distinct CDR3 sequences, less than 25% seen once. Sequences were obtained from CD4+ T cells from PBMCs. All receptors come from a human donor with sarcoidosis (Löfgren's syndrome or another form), or a control subject (not recorded which).

This clonotype was seen at least ten times. This chain's CDR3 is CSAGQALEQYF. CDR3 coding DNA: TGCAGCGCCGGACAAGCCTTGGAGCAGTACTTC. The chain uses TRBV29-1 and TRBJ2-7, with D perhaps matching TRBD1 (5 bases). CDR3 size: 11 residues. Between the trimmed V and J ends, which lost 7 bases and 7 bases, there was a span of 14 bases. Germline CDR1 reads SQVTM; CDR2 reads ANQGSEA.

This clonotype was detected many times. The chain couples TRBV20-1 to TRBJ2-3; TRBD1 agrees at 8 bases. The CDR3 length is 16 residues. With V trimmed by 1 base and J by 3 bases, 9 bases remained unmatched. Germline V gene data show CDR1 as DFQATT and CDR2 as SNEGSKA (reference sequence). This CDR3 is CSARAAPGGMTDTQYF. The DNA for the CDR3 is TGCAGTGCTAGAGCCGCTCCAGGGGGCATGACAGATACGCAGTATTTT.

This clonotype was seen ten or more times. The V and J genes are TRBV5-4 and TRBJ2-3; 14 bases line up with TRBD2. The CDR3 spans 21 residues. Germline loops: CDR1 SGHNT, CDR2 YYREEE (reference sequence). V lost 3 bases, J lost 1 base, and 16 bases stayed unmatched. In DNA form, the CDR3 reads TGTGCCAGCAGCTCGGCCCCCCCGGGGACTAGCGGGGGAGCCCGCACAGATACGCAGTATTTT. Its protein product is CASSSAPPGTSGGARTDTQYF.

The table lists this clonotype with a count of one. A much bigger clone sits one base away, suggesting this may be a read error. In this CDR3 the conserved last residue, phenylalanine or tryptophan, is missing, so a read error is likely. The chain carries TRBV5-1 and TRBJ1-1; D is undetermined. This CDR3 spans 14 amino acids. Germline assignment: CDR1 SGHRS and CDR2 YFSETQ. Trimming took 0 bases from V and 2 from J, leaving 8 bases between them. The CDR3 DNA is TGCGCCAGCAGCTTGGAAGGGTTCAACACTGAAGCTTTCTAT. Amino acids: CASSLEGFNTEAFY.

This clonotype showed up many times. The chain carries TRBV19 and TRBJ2-7, with a possible D match to TRBD1 (5 bases). The length of the CDR3 is 15 residues. CDR1 and CDR2 (germline): LNHDA, SQIVND (reference sequence). V lost 3 bases to trimming and J lost 5 bases, with 17 bases between them. CDR3 in DNA: TGTGCCAGTAGTATCCCCAGGGTTGATCGCCACGAGCAGTACTTC. The encoded protein is CASSIPRVDRHEQYF.

This chain joins TRBV5-6 and TRBJ1-5; TRBD1 agrees at 8 bases. The CDR3 contains 16 residues. V was pared by 0 bases and J by 3 bases, with 5 bases of the junction left unmatched. Germline loops: CDR1 SGHDT, CDR2 YYEEEE. The CDR3 nucleotides are TGTGCCAGCAGCTTGGGGACAGGGATGAACAATCAGCCCCAGCATTTT. The encoded protein is CASSLGTGMNNQPQHF.

In regard to this clonotype: One junction end disagrees with the germline gene, perhaps due to a read error. V is TRBV27 and J is TRBJ2-5; D call uncertain. The germline V gene encodes CDR1 MNHEY and CDR2 SMNVEV (reference sequence). The CDR3 spans 11 residues. The CDR3 sequence is CASSPLETQCF. The CDR3, as DNA: TGTGCCAGCAGCCCTCTGGAGACCCAGTGCTTC.

V and J are TRBV4-1 and TRBJ2-3; TRBD1 might be the D (6 bases). Trimming took 1 base from V and 7 from J, leaving 12 bases between them. The germline V gene has CDR1 MGHRA and CDR2 YSYEKL. This CDR3 has 14 amino acids. DNA of the CDR3: TGCGCCAGCAGCCAAGTGGCGCAGGGGAATACGCAGTATTTT. Protein: CASSQVAQGNTQYF.

This clonotype was found many times. This rearrangement joins TRBV18 to TRBJ2-5; D is ambiguous. Trimming left V 5 bases short and J 1 base short, with 11 bases between. This CDR3 contains 14 residues. CDR1 and CDR2 from the germline V gene are KGHSH and LQKENI. The CDR3 DNA reads as TGTGCCAGCTCATTTGGATCCATCCAAGAGACCCAGTACTTC. It yields the protein CASSFGSIQETQYF.

This clonotype was seen a handful of times. A clone one base away is much larger, so this may be a read error. The chain couples TRBV19 to TRBJ1-5; no definite D call. This CDR3 is built from 12 residues. Germline V gene lookup returns CDR1 LNHDA and CDR2 SQIVND (reference sequence). The CDR3 nucleotides are TGTGCCAATAGTATCGCCGGTCAGCCCCAGCATTTT. It translates to CANSIAGQPQHF.

By sample share, this clonotype is medium-sized (0.01 to 0.1%). The rearrangement joins TRBV27 to TRBJ1-4; D is unresolved. The CDR3 is 15 residues long. Germline loops: CDR1 MNHEY, CDR2 SMNVEV (reference sequence). Trimming stripped 5 bases from V and 7 bases from J, with 17 bases between. CDR3 in DNA: TGTGCCAGCAGTGATTTAGGGTTTATGGCTGAAAAACTGTTTTTT. Translation: CASSDLGFMAEKLFF.

At least ten counts were recorded for this clonotype. The chain uses TRBV25-1 and TRBJ2-7; either TRBD1 or TRBD2 may supply D (6 bases each). The CDR3 extends over 13 amino acids. Trimming shortened V by 7 bases and J by 7 bases, and 17 bases separated the two germline ends. Germline values: CDR1 MGHDK, CDR2 SYGVNS. The CDR3 region is CASTGWGAGEQYF. CDR3 nucleotides: TGTGCCAGCACTGGGTGGGGGGCCGGAGAGCAGTACTTC.

Relative to its sample, this clonotype is medium-sized. The V call is TRBV28, the J call TRBJ1-2; 7 bases agree with TRBD1. Germline assignment: CDR1 MDHEN and CDR2 SYDVKM. The CDR3 covers 14 residues. With 6 bases clipped from V and 4 bases from J, the junction kept 8 bases outside the gene matches. CDR3 nucleotide sequence: TGTGCCAGCAGAATCAGGGGGGGAGGCTATGGCTACACCTTC. Amino acid sequence: CASRIRGGGYGYTF.

This clonotype is labeled as medium-sized. V is TRBV15 and J is TRBJ1-2, with D maybe TRBD1 (5 bases). The CDR3 contains 16 residues. Germline CDR1 is LNHNV and CDR2 is YYDKDF (reference sequence). V was shortened by 0 bases and J by 7 bases, with 18 bases between the two germline ends. The CDR3 nucleotides read TGTGCCACCAGCAGAGATTCGGGGTTTAGCGGGGGTGGCTACACCTTC. Translated, it gives CATSRDSGFSGGGYTF.

This clonotype was picked up many times. The rearrangement uses TRBV12-3 or TRBV12-4 and TRBJ1-2, with 9 bases matching TRBD1. After removal of 4 bases from V and 4 bases from J, the junction contained 7 bases not matched to a gene. The CDR3 has 15 amino acids. CDR3 residues: CASSSPGTGFYGYTF. CDR3 nucleotides: TGTGCCAGCAGTTCCCCCGGGACAGGGTTCTATGGCTACACCTTC.

The sample holds a few counts of this clonotype. The V and J genes are TRBV11-2 and TRBJ1-1; no reliable D call. Trimming pared 7 bases from V and 0 bases from J, leaving 12 bases between. Germline V gene sequence: CDR1 SGHAT, CDR2 FQNNGV. This CDR3 is built from 14 residues. The CDR3 coding sequence is TGTGCCAGCACTCCCCTCTGGGTGAACACTGAAGCTTTCTTT. Translating it yields CASTPLWVNTEAFF.

This clonotype has at least ten counts. The rearrangement uses TRBV20-1 and TRBJ1-4, with 9 bases that match TRBD1. With V trimmed by 6 bases and J by 7 bases, 9 bases remained unmatched. The CDR3 is 14 residues long. Germline V gene lookup returns CDR1 DFQATT and CDR2 SNEGSKA (reference sequence). CDR3 sequence: CSAHLQGASEKLFF. The CDR3 region has the DNA TGCAGTGCCCACTTACAGGGGGCGAGTGAAAAACTGTTTTTT.

Concerning this clonotype: The missing conserved phenylalanine or tryptophan at the end of this CDR3 makes a read error likely. The chain has TRBV5-1 and TRBJ2-5; no firm D call. The CDR3 runs 15 residues. Germline V lookup: CDR1 SGHRS, CDR2 YFSETQ. In nucleotides, the CDR3 is TGCGCCAGCAGCTTGCACAGCGCTACCCAAGGGACCCAGTACCTC. Protein: CASSLHSATQGTQYL.

This clonotype was seen repeatedly, ten times or more. The rearrangement joins TRBV5-1 to TRBJ2-3; D gene uncertain. The CDR3 contains 14 residues. Trimming removed 1 base at V and 3 bases at J, with 9 bases between. Germline-derived CDR1 and CDR2 are SGHRS and YFSETQ. The CDR3 sequence: CASSLNPRTDTQYF. The CDR3 coding sequence is TGCGCCAGCAGCTTGAACCCCCGGACAGATACGCAGTATTTT.

Many counts were recorded for this clonotype. The chain combines TRBV7-2 with TRBJ2-2; the D gene is possibly TRBD2 (5 bases). Trimming took off 1 base at V and 1 base at J, with 10 bases between the two ends. Germline-derived CDR1 and CDR2 are SGHTA and FQGNSA. This CDR3 has 16 amino acids. CDR3 nucleotide sequence: TGTGCCAGCAGCTTAGAGGCTAGCAGGAACACCGGGGAGCTGTTTTTT. Amino acids: CASSLEASRNTGELFF.

This clonotype was observed at least ten times. V usage is TRBV20-1 and J usage is TRBJ2-1, with D perhaps TRBD2 (6 bases). Germline V gene lookup returns CDR1 DFQATT and CDR2 SNEGSKA (reference sequence). This CDR3 spans 9 amino acids. CDR3 DNA sequence: TGCACCCGGGGGTCTGAGCAGTTCTTC. It yields the protein CTRGSEQFF.

This clonotype was counted many times. This chain links TRBV20-1 with TRBJ2-7; the D gene could be TRBD1 or TRBD2 (5 bases each). This CDR3 contains 13 residues. Per germline, CDR1 DFQATT and CDR2 SNEGSKA (reference sequence). The V and J ends lost 3 bases and 0 bases respectively, with 9 bases between them. The CDR3 sequence is CSARRGFSYEQYF. The CDR3 nucleotides are TGCAGTGCTAGGAGGGGATTCTCCTACGAGCAGTACTTC.

Many counts were recorded for this clonotype. The gene calls are TRBV28 and TRBJ2-7; D is perhaps TRBD1 (5 bases). The CDR3 loop spans 14 amino acids. Trimming shortened V by 6 bases and J by 0 bases, and 12 bases separated the two germline ends. Germline-derived CDR1 and CDR2 are MDHEN and SYDVKM. This CDR3 reads CASRGQGSSYEQYF. CDR3 nucleotides: TGTGCCAGCAGGGGGCAGGGAAGCTCCTACGAGCAGTACTTC.

By frequency in the sample, this clonotype is medium-sized. J is TRBJ2-3 and V is TRBV20-1; 9 bases map to TRBD2. Germline CDR1 DFQATT, CDR2 SNEGSKA (reference sequence). There are 17 residues in the CDR3. V shed 1 base and J 5 bases; nucleotides not matched to a gene: 13. This chain's CDR3 is CSARAFGGRAKGDTQYF. CDR3 DNA: TGCAGTGCTAGAGCTTTCGGCGGGAGGGCCAAAGGAGATACGCAGTATTTT.

By share, this clonotype counts as large. V usage is TRBV7-2 and J usage is TRBJ1-5, with a possible D match to TRBD1 (6 bases). Germline values: CDR1 SGHTA, CDR2 FQGNSA. The CDR3 totals 16 residues. The germline V and J ends were trimmed by 2 bases and 3 bases, with 14 bases remaining between them. CDR3 sequence: CASSLSAGAINQPQHF. The CDR3 nucleotides read TGTGCCAGCAGCTTATCCGCAGGGGCCATCAATCAGCCCCAGCATTTT.

This clonotype showed up many times. The V call is TRBV10-3, the J call TRBJ2-1, with D unclear. The CDR3 totals 15 residues. Germline V gene lookup returns CDR1 ENHRY and CDR2 SYGVKD. Trimming shortened V by 4 bases and J by 7 bases, and 17 bases separated the two germline ends. For the CDR3, the DNA is TGTGCCATCAGTGGTTATACCACACACGGGAATGAGCAGTTCTTC. It encodes CAISGYTTHGNEQFF.

At least ten counts were recorded for this clonotype. The chain carries TRBV3-1 and TRBJ2-1; 11 nucleotides align to TRBD2. The trim removed 4 bases at V and 5 bases at J, leaving 7 bases unmatched. This CDR3 region has 16 residues. Germline V gene sequence: CDR1 LGHDT, CDR2 YNNKEL (reference sequence). CDR3 loop: CASSPLAGGRHNEQFF. The CDR3 coding sequence is TGTGCCAGCAGCCCATTAGCGGGAGGGCGGCACAATGAGCAGTTCTTC.